These T cell receptor beta chains were read from a single sample in a study of cytomegalovirus exposure and HLA in healthy donors. Method: immunoSEQ multiplex PCR; TCRdb's copy keeps in-frame clones and lacks some. The sample holds over 35,000 clones, approximately 52% seen once. Sequences were obtained from PBMCs. The receptors here all came from a human donor in good health. The CDR3 runs from the conserved cysteine through the conserved F or W. The D gene is left open where the match is weak. The listing skips clone size in some rows; elsewhere it reads once, few, many or a size class.

D: TRBD1; J: TRBJ1-2; length: 15; size: NA; V: TRBV4-1; DNA: TGCGCCAGCAGCCAGGGGGGACAGTTTAACTATGGCTACACCTTC; CDR3: CASSQGGQFNYGYTF
D: TRBD1; J: TRBJ2-7; length: 14; size: few; V: TRBV5-1; DNA: TGCGCCAGCAGCGGGACAGGGGACTCCTACGAGCAGTACTTC; CDR3: CASSGTGDSYEQYF
D: NA; J: TRBJ2-2; length: 15; size: NA; V: TRBV30; DNA: TGTGCCTGGAGTGTACGATCAACTAACACCGGGGAGCTGTTTTTT; CDR3: CAWSVRSTNTGELFF
D: TRBD1; J: TRBJ2-5; length: 17; size: NA; V: TRBV5-6; DNA: TGTGCCAGCAGCAAAAAGCCCGGGACAGGGAGAGTAGAGACCCAGTACTTC; CDR3: CASSKKPGTGRVETQYF
D: NA; J: TRBJ1-5; length: 15; size: NA; V: TRBV7-3; DNA: TGTGCCAGCAGCTTAGGCAGGGTGGAATTCCAGCCCCAGCATTTT; CDR3: CASSLGRVEFQPQHF
D: TRBD1; J: TRBJ1-1; length: 14; size: few; V: TRBV29-1; DNA: TGCAGCGTTGCTAGGGACAGAGCGAACACTGAAGCTTTCTTT; CDR3: CSVARDRANTEAFF
D: NA; J: TRBJ2-5; length: 13; size: NA; V: TRBV7-2; DNA: TGTGCCAGCAGCTCCCCAGGTCAAGAGACCCAGTACTTC; CDR3: CASSSPGQETQYF
D: NA; J: TRBJ1-1; length: 15; size: NA; V: TRBV4-3; DNA: TGCGCCAGCAGCCAAAGGGCGGGGAGGAACACTGAAGCTTTCTTT; CDR3: CASSQRAGRNTEAFF
D: TRBD1; J: TRBJ2-6; length: 18; size: NA; V: TRBV27; DNA: TGTGCCAGCAGTTCAACACCGGACAGGGGCTCTGGGGCCAACGTCCTGACTTTC; CDR3: CASSSTPDRGSGANVLTF
D: TRBD2; J: TRBJ2-3; length: 16; size: NA; V: TRBV7-6; DNA: TGTGCCAGCAGCTTAGTGGCGGGGGGGCCGTTTGATACGCAGTATTTT; CDR3: CASSLVAGGPFDTQYF
D: NA; J: TRBJ2-2; length: 15; size: NA; V: TRBV18; DNA: TGTGCCAGCTCACACCAAGAGACAGGAGCCGGGGAGCTGTTTTTT; CDR3: CASSHQETGAGELFF
D: TRBD2; J: TRBJ2-7; length: 14; size: NA; V: TRBV13; DNA: TGTGCCAGCAGCTCGTTAGCGGGGGCTGGGGAGCAGTACTTC; CDR3: CASSSLAGAGEQYF
D: NA; J: TRBJ2-7; length: 15; size: few; V: TRBV28; DNA: TGTGCCAGCAGTACGGCCCGGCGGGGGCCTTACGAGCAGTACTTC; CDR3: CASSTARRGPYEQYF
D: TRBD2; J: TRBJ2-1; length: 14; size: NA; V: TRBV6-5; DNA: TGTGCCAGCAGAGGGACTAGCTCCTACAATGAGCAGTTCTTC; CDR3: CASRGTSSYNEQFF
D: TRBD1; J: TRBJ2-1; length: 17; size: NA; V: TRBV11-1; DNA: TGTGCCAGCAGCTTAGGGCAGGGGGTTACCTCCTACAATGAGCAGTTCTTC; CDR3: CASSLGQGVTSYNEQFF
D: TRBD2; J: TRBJ2-6; length: 17; size: NA; V: TRBV19; DNA: TGTGCCAGTAGTCCCCGGGAGGGAAGATTGGGGGCCAACGTCCTGACTTTC; CDR3: CASSPREGRLGANVLTF
D: TRBD2; J: TRBJ2-1; length: 15; size: NA; V: TRBV7-9; DNA: TGTGCCAGCAGCGATGATAGCGGGGACTACAATGAGCAGTTCTTC; CDR3: CASSDDSGDYNEQFF
D: NA; J: TRBJ2-7; length: 14; size: NA; V: TRBV18; DNA: TGTGCCAGCTCACGGGAGGGGGGGCTCTACGAGCAGTACTTC; CDR3: CASSREGGLYEQYF
D: NA; J: TRBJ2-7; length: 17; size: NA; V: TRBV7-7; DNA: TGTGCCAGCATCCATAAAGGGGGACCCTTCGGGAGGAACGAGCAGTACTTC; CDR3: CASIHKGGPFGRNEQYF
D: TRBD2; J: TRBJ2-5; length: 14; size: NA; V: TRBV11-2; DNA: TGTGCCAGCAGCTTAATCCAGCGGGGAGAGACCCAGTACTTC; CDR3: CASSLIQRGETQYF
D: NA; J: TRBJ1-3; length: 14; size: NA; V: TRBV19; DNA: TGTGCCAGTAGTATCAGGTGGGGCGGAAACACCATATATTTT; CDR3: CASSIRWGGNTIYF
D: TRBD1; J: TRBJ2-7; length: 20; size: NA; V: TRBV14; DNA: TGTGCCAGCAGCCAAGGTAAACCGGGACAGGGGGCGAGGAATCCCTACGAGCAGTACTTC; CDR3: CASSQGKPGQGARNPYEQYF
D: NA; J: TRBJ1-2; length: 15; size: NA; V: TRBV11-2; DNA: TGTGCCAGCAGCTTGGAGTTCAGGGGAGACTATGGCTACACCTTC; CDR3: CASSLEFRGDYGYTF
D: TRBD1; J: TRBJ1-5; length: 14; size: NA; V: TRBV7-9; DNA: TGTGCCAGCAGCCAGGGACAGGGGAATCAGCCCCAGCATTTT; CDR3: CASSQGQGNQPQHF
D: NA; J: TRBJ2-7; length: 12; size: few; V: TRBV28; DNA: TGTGCCAGCAAGGGGGGGGCTTACGAGCAGTACTTC; CDR3: CASKGGAYEQYF
D: TRBD1; J: TRBJ1-1; length: 16; size: once; V: TRBV2; DNA: TGTGCCAGCAGTGGGGGCCCAGGGGGGCGCCGGACTGAAGCTTTCTTT; CDR3: CASSGGPGGRRTEAFF
D: NA; J: TRBJ2-3; length: 15; size: few; V: TRBV9; DNA: TGTGCCAGCAGCGTAGATCAGGGCGAGATAGATACGCAGTATTTT; CDR3: CASSVDQGEIDTQYF
D: TRBD1; J: TRBJ2-3; length: 15; size: NA; V: TRBV11-3; DNA: TGTGCCAGCAGCTCTCAACAGGGGGCCGGAGATACGCAGTATTTT; CDR3: CASSSQQGAGDTQYF
D: NA; J: TRBJ1-1; length: 17; size: NA; V: TRBV7-6; DNA: TGTGCCAGCAGCTCCCGGCTCGGGGGGGCCCTGAACACTGAAGCTTTCTTT; CDR3: CASSSRLGGALNTEAFF
D: NA; J: TRBJ1-5; length: 14; size: NA; V: TRBV19; DNA: TGTGCCAGTAGTATATATGGGGGCGATCAGCCCCAGCATTTT; CDR3: CASSIYGGDQPQHF
D: TRBD1; J: TRBJ2-7; length: 14; size: once; V: TRBV6-6; DNA: TGTGCCAGCAGGAACGGACAGGGGTCCTACGAGCAGTACTTC; CDR3: CASRNGQGSYEQYF
D: NA; J: TRBJ1-3; length: 18; size: once; V: TRBV5-1; DNA: TGCGCCAGCAGCTTGGAATCACTTCTGCTAAGCTCTGGAAACACCATATATTTT; CDR3: CASSLESLLLSSGNTIYF
D: NA; J: TRBJ2-2; length: 16; size: NA; V: TRBV4-3; DNA: TGCGCCAGCAGCCAAGGGGAAGGGCAGGGCGTAGGGGAGCTGTTTTTT; CDR3: CASSQGEGQGVGELFF
D: TRBD2; J: TRBJ2-1; length: 17; size: NA; V: TRBV5-1; DNA: TGCGCCAGCAGCCCTCGACTAGCGGGGGGCTCCTACAATGAGCAGTTCTTC; CDR3: CASSPRLAGGSYNEQFF
D: NA; J: TRBJ1-2; length: 17; size: NA; V: TRBV29-1; DNA: TGCAGCGTTGAAGAACTGGCGCAGAACAGGTTGGACTATGGCTACACCTTC; CDR3: CSVEELAQNRLDYGYTF
D: TRBD2; J: TRBJ2-1; length: 16; size: NA; V: TRBV7-3; DNA: TGTGCCAGCAGTTCCTTAGCTAGCGGCAGCGACAATGAGCAGTTCTTC; CDR3: CASSSLASGSDNEQFF
D: NA; J: TRBJ2-5; length: 13; size: NA; V: TRBV2; DNA: TGTGCCAGCATTAGAAGGGGTGGAGAGACCCAGTACTTC; CDR3: CASIRRGGETQYF
D: TRBD2; J: TRBJ2-7; length: 21; size: NA; V: TRBV6-1; DNA: TGTGCCAGCAGTGAATTGGGGGGGGGATCAGGGACCCTAAGGAGCTCCTACGAGCAGTACTTC; CDR3: CASSELGGGSGTLRSSYEQYF
D: NA; J: TRBJ2-7; length: 15; size: NA; V: TRBV7-2; DNA: TGTGCCAGCAGCACACACGCGGACAGCTCCTACGAGCAGTACTTC; CDR3: CASSTHADSSYEQYF
D: NA; J: TRBJ2-2; length: 15; size: NA; V: TRBV6-5; DNA: TGTGCCAGCAGTTACGTAAGGGGGAACACCGGGGAGCTGTTTTTT; CDR3: CASSYVRGNTGELFF
D: NA; J: TRBJ1-2; length: 13; size: few; V: TRBV19; DNA: TGTGCCAGTAGTGGCACGGAGACGGGTGGCTACACCTTC; CDR3: CASSGTETGGYTF
D: NA; J: TRBJ2-4; length: 14; size: NA; V: TRBV5-5; DNA: TGTGCCAGCAGCTTTAGCGGAGCCAAAAACATTCAGTACTTC; CDR3: CASSFSGAKNIQYF